The present T cell receptor (beta chain) was sequenced within a study of immune evolution from preneoplasia to lung adenocarcinoma. The study, taken as a whole, reports: Top clone share appeared to fall from AAH through AIS, MIA, adenocarcinoma. Later-stage lesions appeared to have more T cells, more diversity, less clonality.

The table came from immunoSEQ multiplex PCR; TCRdb's copy has only in-frame clones and leaves some out. The sample comprises 12,000 or so clones, 70% to 90% of which are singletons, and about 3.8% rests with the top ten. Concerning this clone itself: Its antigen is still unknown. The junction differs from germline at one of its ends, possibly a read error.

H&E slides confirmed each diagnosis, reviewed by two pathologists independently. In germline, CDR1 is LGHNA, CDR2 YNFKEQ. CDR3 size: 15 residues. This chain joins TRBV4-2 and TRBJ2-5, with TRBD1 identical over 7 bases. The sequence was collected from a person between 45 and 75 years old with lung adenocarcinoma. The sample taken for sequencing was FFPE tissue from an adenomatous hyperplasia lung lesion. Subset of the sample: atypical adenomatous hyperplasia (AAH), lung preneoplasia. The CDR3 spells CASSQGGTNQETQYF. CDR3 DNA sequence: TGTGCCAGCAGTCAAGGGGGCACAAATCAAGAGACCCAGTACTTC.